This T cell receptor (beta chain) is drawn from a study of identical twins. Study findings and constraints: Analyses of zero insertions could, in part, be confounded by invariant MAIT and iNKT cells. Those out-of-frame alpha sequences shared by twins showed an excess of low generation probability. Within cord blood, abundant beta clonotypes carried fewer insertions, but memory repertoires showed no such trend.

Each CDR3 protein is one row after TCRdb ran MiXCR on the 5' RACE reads. Of 690,000 or so distinct CDR3 sequences in the sample, around 6% were seen once. Ten or more counts support this clonotype. Its antigen is as yet unknown. This CDR3 has 11 amino acids. V lost 6 bases to trimming and J lost 11 bases, with 12 bases between them. The chain has TRBV12-3 or TRBV12-4 and TRBJ2-3, with no clear D. The source of this sequence is a man younger than 35 in good health. The sample comprised naive T cells sorted from blood. CDR3: CASSKTLEQYF. The CDR3, as DNA: TGTGCCAGCAGCAAAACATTGGAGCAGTATTTT.